This T cell receptor beta chain came from a study of T cell repertoires in ileal Crohn's disease. Study summary: Surgery for a complication: stricturing in roughly 60%, penetrating in roughly 39%. Thiopurines (approximately 10) or anti-TNF agents (more than 17) were given postoperatively to about half. Broader study findings: Clonality above 26.8% at surgery always came with endoscopic recurrence. Clonal expansions were more frequent in active smokers than non-smokers at surgery.

Assay used: immunoSEQ multiplex PCR; TCRdb lists only in-frame clones, some missing. Among fewer than 20,000 clones, roughly 70% were seen once, and the ten largest hold approximately 5%. Turning to this clone: Its antigen is still unknown.

This CDR3 comprises 14 residues. With 0 bases removed from V and 0 bases from J, the gap between germline ends came to 6 bases. Germline CDR1 reads MNHNY; CDR2 reads SVGAGI (reference sequence). The sequencing input was ileal tissue. This clonotype was obtained from an adult with Crohn's disease. The chain joins TRBV6-6 to TRBJ2-7, with D maybe TRBD1 (6 bases). The CDR3 here is CASSYSDSSYEQYF. The CDR3 DNA follows: TGTGCCAGCAGTTACTCGGACAGCTCCTACGAGCAGTACTTC.